These 20 T cell receptor beta chains originate from one sample sequenced in a study of control samples from healthy donors and cancer patients. Data came from immunoSEQ multiplex PCR; TCRdb stores just in-frame clones and leaves some out. The sample shows over 150,000 clones, roughly 92% of them seen only once. The sequencing input was blood. The receptors here all came from a man aged 25-45 years in good health.

V gene TRBV27 combines with J gene TRBJ1-6; perhaps TRBD1 as D (5 bases). Germline V gives CDR1 MNHEY, CDR2 SMNVEV (reference sequence). This CDR3 has 14 amino acids. V shed 2 bases and J shed 7 bases, with 9 bases lying between them. The CDR3 nucleotides are TGTGCCAGCAGTTTACAGGGTAGCAATTCACCCCTCCACTTT. Encoded protein: CASSLQGSNSPLHF.

This clone was found once. The chain's CDR3 is CASSQGGSGANVLTF. CDR3 bases: TGTGCCAGCAGTCAAGGGGGCTCTGGGGCCAACGTCCTGACTTTC. The V gene is TRBV6-2 or TRBV6-3, the J gene TRBJ2-6, with a tentative D call TRBD1 (6 bases). V was trimmed by 5 bases and J by 0 bases, leaving 8 bases between them. CDR1 MNHEY and CDR2 SVGEGT come from the germline V gene. This CDR3 spans 15 amino acids.

This chain links TRBV28 with TRBJ2-1, with 8 bases lining up with TRBD2. CDR3 length: 15 residues. CDR1 and CDR2 from the germline V gene are MDHEN and SYDVKM. V was clipped by 4 bases and J by 2 bases; unmatched bases: 4. The CDR3: CASSSYSGAYNEQFF. CDR3 nucleotides: TGTGCCAGCAGTTCGTATAGCGGGGCCTACAATGAGCAGTTCTTC. Using reference TRBV28 and TRBJ2-1 for the parts outside the CDR3, the full variable domain is DVKVTQSSRYLVKRTGEKVFLECVQDMDHENMFWYRQDPGLGLRLIYFSYDVKMKEKGDIPEGYSVSREKKERFSLILESASTNQTSMYLCASSSYSGAYNEQFFGPGTRLTVL.

The DNA of the CDR3 is TGCGCCAGCAGCTTGGTGCTGAGCTCCTACGAGCAGTACTTC. Translating gives CASSLVLSSYEQYF. The chain recombines TRBV5-1 with TRBJ2-7; D gene uncertain. This CDR3 region has 14 residues. V was clipped by 0 bases and J by 0 bases, with 7 bases between them. Germline V gene lookup returns CDR1 SGHRS and CDR2 YFSETQ.

The chain joins TRBV6-2 or TRBV6-3 to TRBJ1-5; TRBD1 aligns across 9 bases. CDR1 MNHEY and CDR2 SVGEGT come from the germline V gene. The CDR3 contains 14 residues. With 6 bases clipped from V and 6 bases from J, the junction kept 6 bases outside the gene matches. CDR3 DNA sequence: TGTGCCAGCAGCAGACAGGGGGGCAGTCAGCCCCAGCATTTT. Amino acid sequence: CASSRQGGSQPQHF.

The rearrangement uses TRBV6-5 and TRBJ2-3, with a possible D match to TRBD2 (5 bases). The CDR3 is 14 residues long. Germline V gene lookup returns CDR1 MNHEY and CDR2 SVGAGI. V shed 6 bases and J shed 6 bases, with 16 bases lying between them. The CDR3 loop reads CASSRGDRGDTQYF. The CDR3 region has the DNA TGTGCCAGCAGCCGTGGAGACCGAGGGGATACGCAGTATTTT.

The chain combines TRBV6-5 with TRBJ1-6, with 9 bases aligning to TRBD1. V shed 0 bases, J shed 10 bases, and the junction held 7 bases outside the gene matches. The CDR3 contains 16 residues. Germline assignment: CDR1 MNHEY and CDR2 SVGAGI. Here the CDR3 reads CASSYSGGQGPSPLHF. The CDR3 region has the DNA TGTGCCAGCAGTTACTCGGGGGGACAGGGACCCTCACCCCTCCACTTT.

The V and J genes are TRBV19 and TRBJ2-6, with TRBD1 matching over 9 bases. V was pared by 7 bases and J by 4 bases, with 17 bases of the junction left unmatched. The CDR3 runs to 19 residues. Germline V gene sequence: CDR1 LNHDA, CDR2 SQIVND (reference sequence). CDR3 amino acids: CASNNRNLQGAPGANVLTF. In DNA, the CDR3 is TGTGCCAGTAACAATAGAAATTTACAGGGGGCGCCCGGGGCCAACGTCCTGACTTTC.

The chain links TRBV5-8 to TRBJ1-2, with TRBD1 as a possible D gene (6 bases). The CDR3 has 14 residues. Germline V gene data show CDR1 as SGHTS and CDR2 as YDEGEE. Trimming pared 1 base from V and 4 bases from J, leaving 11 bases between. The CDR3 region has the DNA TGTGCCAGCAGCTTGCGGGGGGCTGGCTATGGCTACACCTTC. Amino acid sequence: CASSLRGAGYGYTF.

The count of this clone is one. The chain has TRBV5-1 and TRBJ2-4, with 7 bases lining up with TRBD2. This CDR3 has 15 amino acids. With 0 bases clipped from V and 0 bases from J, the junction kept 0 bases outside the gene matches. Germline lookup yields CDR1 SGHRS and CDR2 YFSETQ. The CDR3 region has the DNA TGCGCCAGCAGCTTGGGCGGGAGAGCCAAAAACATTCAGTACTTC. Translation gives CASSLGGRAKNIQYF.

In its sample, this clone was seen a few times. V is TRBV11-2 and J is TRBJ2-3; D is perhaps TRBD2 (5 bases). Germline V gene sequence: CDR1 SGHAT, CDR2 FQNNGV. The CDR3 totals 13 residues. Trimming shortened V by 0 bases and J by 6 bases, and 7 bases separated the two germline ends. CDR3 in amino acids: CASSLDLADTQYF. CDR3 bases: TGTGCCAGCAGCTTAGATCTAGCCGATACGCAGTATTTT.

CDR3 coding DNA: TGTGCCAGCAGTAACGAACAGGGTTACGACACTGAAGCTTTCTTT. It is translated as CASSNEQGYDTEAFF. The rearrangement uses TRBV6-5 and TRBJ1-1; D is possibly TRBD1 (6 bases). V dropped 5 bases and J dropped 3 bases, with 16 bases sitting between them. Per the germline V gene, CDR1 is MNHEY and CDR2 is SVGAGI. The CDR3 is 15 amino acids.

This chain joins TRBV14 and TRBJ2-1; TRBD1 aligns across 7 bases. CDR1 is SGHDN, CDR2 FVKESK, per germline. Trimming at V came to 3 bases and at J to 2 bases, leaving 4 bases not matched to a gene. The CDR3 is 15 amino acids. In DNA, the CDR3 is TGTGCCAGCAGCCAGACCGGGACAGCCTACAATGAGCAGTTCTTC. Protein: CASSQTGTAYNEQFF.

The chain employs TRBV5-6 and TRBJ2-7, with 9 bases lining up with TRBD1. CDR3 size: 15 residues. Trimming removed 2 bases from V and 0 bases from J; junction bases left unmatched: 3. Germline CDR1 is SGHDT and CDR2 is YYEEEE. This chain's CDR3 is CASSFYRGHSYEQYF. CDR3 in DNA: TGTGCCAGCAGCTTCTACAGGGGGCACTCCTACGAGCAGTACTTC.

This rearrangement joins TRBV11-2 to TRBJ1-2; D might be TRBD1 (6 bases). The CDR3 spans 13 residues. V was shortened by 8 bases and J by 6 bases, with 16 bases between the two germline ends. The germline V gene has CDR1 SGHAT and CDR2 FQNNGV. The CDR3 loop reads CASGIQGFHGYTF. The CDR3 DNA sequence: TGTGCCAGCGGAATACAGGGATTCCATGGCTACACCTTC. The entire variable domain, with the rest obtained from reference TRBV11-2 and TRBJ1-2, is as follows: EAGVAQSPRYKIIEKRQSVAFWCNPISGHATLYWYQQILGQGPKLLIQFQNNGVVDDSQLPKDRFSAERLKGVDSTLKIQPAKLEDSAVYLCASGIQGFHGYTFGSGTRLTVV.

The chain uses TRBV7-9 and TRBJ1-4; possibly TRBD1 for D (5 bases). The CDR3 length is 16 residues. The germline gives CDR1 SEHNR, CDR2 FQNEAQ (reference sequence). V dropped 1 base and J dropped 2 bases, with 11 bases sitting between them. The CDR3 loop is CASSLGGAATNEKLFF. The DNA of the CDR3 is TGTGCCAGCAGCTTAGGAGGGGCGGCCACTAATGAAAAACTGTTTTTT.

The rearrangement joins TRBV18 to TRBJ1-1, with D perhaps matching TRBD1 (5 bases). This CDR3 has 15 residues. Trimming stripped 3 bases from V and 4 bases from J, with 15 bases between. Germline V lookup: CDR1 KGHSH, CDR2 LQKENI. CDR3 in DNA: TGTGCCAGCTCACCCCCGGGACGGGAGGGCACTGAAGCTTTCTTT. The encoded protein is CASSPPGREGTEAFF.

V is TRBV9 and J is TRBJ2-7, with 9 bases that match TRBD1. This CDR3 has 14 residues. CDR1 and CDR2 from the germline V gene are SGDLS and YYNGEE. V shed 0 bases, J shed 3 bases, and the junction held 1 base outside the gene matches. CDR3 in amino acids: CASSVEGQGYEQYF. The DNA of the CDR3 is TGTGCCAGCAGCGTAGAGGGACAGGGCTACGAGCAGTACTTC.

Notes on this clone: Other DNA sequences in this sample translate to the same CDR3. The chain is built from TRBV19 and TRBJ1-5; 7 bases align to TRBD1. The V segment lost 5 bases and the J segment 4 bases; nucleotides outside the gene matches: 5. CDR3 length: 14 residues. Germline V gene lookup returns CDR1 LNHDA and CDR2 SQIVND (reference sequence). CDR3 in DNA: TGTGCCAGTAGTCTCCAGGGGGGGAATCAGCCCCAGCATTTT. As protein: CASSLQGGNQPQHF. The full variable domain, in which reference TRBV19 and TRBJ1-5 provide the parts outside the CDR3, is DGGITQSPKYLFRKEGQNVTLSCEQNLNHDAMYWYRQDPGQGLRLIYYSQIVNDFQKGDIAEGYSVSREKKESFPLTVTSAQKNPTAFYLCASSLQGGNQPQHFGDGTRLSIL.

This rearrangement joins TRBV4-2 to TRBJ2-1; 9 bases align to TRBD2. This CDR3 comprises 17 residues. Germline V CDR1 and CDR2: LGHNA, YNFKEQ. V shed 0 bases, J shed 6 bases, and the junction held 9 bases outside the gene matches. Here the CDR3 DNA reads TGTGCCAGCAGCCAAGATGGGTCAGCGGGGGGTAGCAATGAGCAGTTCTTC. Translated, it gives CASSQDGSAGGSNEQFF.